The entry below describes one T cell receptor beta chain. Study processing details: Amplification from reference gene primers served as the basis for estimated nucleated cell counts. Generated by immunoSEQ multiplex PCR, the TCRdb table keeps only in-frame clones and is missing some. The D gene and trimming were derived from the DNA, and the V and J assignments and clone size from that table. The sample carries 200,000 to 300,000 clones, roughly nine tenths recorded once. This record comes from a study of blood T cell repertoires in COVID-19. Study information: Both acute and convalescent COVID-19 samples were obtained from the United States, Italy and Spain. T cells, B-cell-depleted T cells, or PBMCs provided the cDNA or gDNA that served as material.

This CDR3 spans 13 amino acids. Trimming took 6 bases from V and 4 from J; bases not matched to a gene: 3. The rearrangement uses TRBV12-3 or TRBV12-4 and TRBJ1-2; 9 nucleotides align to TRBD1. The sequence was collected from a man aged 55 to 69 with acute or convalescent COVID-19. The sequenced material came from peripheral blood. Here the CDR3 reads CASRGQGIYGYTF. As DNA, the CDR3 is TGTGCCAGCAGGGGACAGGGCATCTATGGCTACACCTTC.